A selection of T cell receptor beta chains follows, all from one sample in a study of cytomegalovirus exposure and HLA in healthy donors. Clones were sequenced by immunoSEQ multiplex PCR, and TCRdb holds only the in-frame ones, with some missing. Of roughly 100,000 clones in the sample, approximately 81% are singletons; the top ten hold around 1.2%. Sequencing input: PBMCs. The receptors were sampled from a man aged 30 to 45 in good health and CMV-seronegative. Both conserved end residues are part of each CDR3. A D gene is named only where the DNA matches it firmly. A clone size is listed for some rows: how often the clone was seen (once, few, many), or a class if it is expanded.

CDR3 DNA	CDR3 protein	D gene	J gene	clone size	V gene
TGTGCCAGCAGCTTGGATGGGACAGAATCCTACGAGCAGTACTTC	CASSLDGTESYEQYF	TRBD1	TRBJ2-7	once	TRBV5-4
TGTGCCAGTAGTCCCAGACAGGGTTTGGCGAACACTGAAGCTTTCTTT	CASSPRQGLANTEAFF	TRBD1	TRBJ1-1	NA	TRBV19
TGCGCCAGCAGCCAACAGGGGGTCGGTACAGATACGCAGTATTTT	CASSQQGVGTDTQYF	TRBD1	TRBJ2-3	once	TRBV5-1
TGTGCCAGCATCCACGGTGGGGCAGGGGACTCACCCCTCCACTTT	CASIHGGAGDSPLHF	NA	TRBJ1-6	NA	TRBV6-1
TGTGCCAGCAGCTTAGGCGGTTATAGAGGCTCCTATAATTCACCCCTCCACTTT	CASSLGGYRGSYNSPLHF	NA	TRBJ1-6	NA	TRBV7-2
TGTGCCAGTAAGACTAGCGTTGCAGATACGCAGTATTTT	CASKTSVADTQYF	TRBD2	TRBJ2-3	NA	TRBV19
TGTGCCAGCAGCTTGTGGGACAACACGCGAAAACTGTTTTTT	CASSLWDNTRKLFF	NA	TRBJ1-4	NA	TRBV11-2
TGTGCCAGTAGTATGTTGCGACAGGGGGCGATGAACACTGAAGCTTTCTTT	CASSMLRQGAMNTEAFF	TRBD1	TRBJ1-1	few	TRBV19
TGCGCCAGCAGTGAGGGTCTAGCGGGGAGCTCCTACGAGCAGTACTTC	CASSEGLAGSSYEQYF	TRBD2	TRBJ2-7	NA	TRBV10-1
TGTGCCAGCAGCTGGACAGCTACAAGGACCGGGGAGCTGTTTTTT	CASSWTATRTGELFF	NA	TRBJ2-2	NA	TRBV28
TGTGCCAGCAGCTTGGATGGACTTGCCTATGGCTACACCTTC	CASSLDGLAYGYTF	NA	TRBJ1-2	NA	TRBV5-4
TGTGCCAGTAGTATGAACAGGGGGGACAATTCACCCCTCCACTTT	CASSMNRGDNSPLHF	TRBD1	TRBJ1-6	NA	TRBV19
TGTGCCAGCAGTTTTACGACAGGGGTTTCTGGCTACACCTTC	CASSFTTGVSGYTF	TRBD1	TRBJ1-2	once	TRBV6-5
TGTGCCACCAGCAGAGACAGGGGGGAGGTTCAGCCCCAGCATTTT	CATSRDRGEVQPQHF	TRBD1	TRBJ1-5	NA	TRBV15
TGCGCCAGCAGTTCCAGAAAGCGGGAGGAGAACCACAATGAGCAGTTCTTC	CASSSRKREENHNEQFF	TRBD2	TRBJ2-1	few	TRBV10-1
TGTGCCAGCAGGACAGGGTTAGACTATGGCTACACCTTC	CASRTGLDYGYTF	TRBD1	TRBJ1-2	NA	TRBV28
TGTGCCAGCAGGAGAGGGAATACTAATGAAAAACTGTTTTTT	CASRRGNTNEKLFF	NA	TRBJ1-4	NA	TRBV27
TGCGCCAGCAGCCAACCGGGACAGGGAAACTACGAGCAGTACTTC	CASSQPGQGNYEQYF	TRBD1	TRBJ2-7	few	TRBV4-1
TGTGCCAGCATCGGACAGCCGACCGGGGAGCTGTTTTTT	CASIGQPTGELFF	NA	TRBJ2-2	NA	TRBV6-1
TGTGCCAGCATGTATACACTAAACCCTGGAAACACCATATATTTT	CASMYTLNPGNTIYF	NA	TRBJ1-3	NA	TRBV7-9
TGCGCCAGCAGCCCACAGGAGGGGGCTTTTTCTGAAGCTTTCTTT	CASSPQEGAFSEAFF	TRBD1	TRBJ1-1	NA	TRBV4-1
TGCGCCAGCAGTCAATCGGGCAGGGGGGTTGGCACAGATACGCAGTATTTT	CASSQSGRGVGTDTQYF	NA	TRBJ2-3	NA	TRBV23-1
TGCGCCAGCAGCACGGGACTAGCGGGGGGGCCAGATACGCAGTATTTT	CASSTGLAGGPDTQYF	TRBD2	TRBJ2-3	NA	TRBV5-1
TGTGCCACCACTACAGGGACAGCTAACACCGGGGAGCTGTTTTTT	CATTTGTANTGELFF	TRBD1	TRBJ2-2	NA	TRBV28
TGTGCCAGCAGCTCCACAGGGGGCATTGAAAAACTGTTTTTT	CASSSTGGIEKLFF	TRBD1	TRBJ1-4	NA	TRBV5-4
TGTGCCAGCAGTTACTTCCTAGCGGATTCCTACAATGAGCAGTTCTTC	CASSYFLADSYNEQFF	TRBD2	TRBJ2-1	few	TRBV6-5
TGTGCCAGCAGTTTATGGGGGGCAACTAATGAAAAACTGTTTTTT	CASSLWGATNEKLFF	NA	TRBJ1-4	NA	TRBV27
TGTGCCAGCAGACCGACAGGGGCAGATACGCAGTATTTT	CASRPTGADTQYF	TRBD1	TRBJ2-3	few	TRBV6-5
TGTGCCAGTAGTAACCCCGGGACAGGGTACAATCAGCCCCAGCATTTT	CASSNPGTGYNQPQHF	TRBD1	TRBJ1-5	NA	TRBV19
TGCAGCGTTGACAGAAGTGGCGGGGAGCTGTTTTTT	CSVDRSGGELFF	NA	TRBJ2-2	NA	TRBV29-1
TGTGCCAGCAGTCCACGAACAGGGGGGTACGAGCAGTACTTC	CASSPRTGGYEQYF	TRBD1	TRBJ2-7	few	TRBV28
TGTGCCAGCAGCGTAGAGGTAGCGGATTTCTACGAGCAGTACTTC	CASSVEVADFYEQYF	NA	TRBJ2-7	NA	TRBV9
TGTGCCAGCAGCTTGTTCGGGGAGGGGTACGAGCAGTACTTC	CASSLFGEGYEQYF	TRBD2	TRBJ2-7	NA	TRBV5-4
TGTGCCAGCAGACTACAGGGAGATACTGAAGCTTTCTTT	CASRLQGDTEAFF	NA	TRBJ1-1	NA	TRBV7-9
TGTGCCAGCAGCCCGGCCGGGACAGGCAGAAACACCATATATTTT	CASSPAGTGRNTIYF	TRBD1	TRBJ1-3	NA	TRBV7-2
TGTGCCTGGAGTCCAGCTATAGCGGGGGCTAGCACAGATACGCAGTATTTT	CAWSPAIAGASTDTQYF	TRBD2	TRBJ2-3	few	TRBV30
TGCGCCAGCAGCCAAGTGTGGACAGGGTCGGAAAAACTGTTTTTT	CASSQVWTGSEKLFF	TRBD1	TRBJ1-4	NA	TRBV4-3
TGTGCCAGCAGCCTAGGACAGGAGGAGCTGTTTTTT	CASSLGQEELFF	TRBD1	TRBJ2-2	NA	TRBV5-4
TGTGCCAGCAGCGTATTCGGGAGAGCCACAGATACGCAGTATTTT	CASSVFGRATDTQYF	NA	TRBJ2-3	NA	TRBV9
TGTGCCAGCAGCTTGGGCAATAGCAATCAGCCCCAGCATTTT	CASSLGNSNQPQHF	NA	TRBJ1-5	NA	TRBV7-2
TGTGCCAGCAGAAAGGGCGGGGGGGCACACGAGCAGTACTTC	CASRKGGGAHEQYF	TRBD2	TRBJ2-7	NA	TRBV7-2
TGTGCCAGTAGTATAAACCAACAGGGACAAGGCTATGGCTACACCTTC	CASSINQQGQGYGYTF	NA	TRBJ1-2	NA	TRBV19
TGTGCCAGCAGCCCAATTATCGGTGTGTTACCTACGGAGAGCACAGATACGCAGTATTTT	CASSPIIGVLPTESTDTQYF	NA	TRBJ2-3	NA	TRBV5-4
TGTGCCAGTAGTATAGATGGGGGCGGGCAAGAGACCCAGTACTTC	CASSIDGGGQETQYF	NA	TRBJ2-5	NA	TRBV19
TGCGCCAGCAGCCAAGATCTCGTGGCTGACTTTAATGAAAAACTGTTTTTT	CASSQDLVADFNEKLFF	NA	TRBJ1-4	NA	TRBV4-3
TGCAGCGTCGAGGGCCGGGACGGGAGATCCGAGCAGTACTTC	CSVEGRDGRSEQYF	NA	TRBJ2-7	NA	TRBV29-1
TGTGCCAGCTCCAGGCCAGGGGGCCAAGAGACCCAGTACTTC	CASSRPGGQETQYF	TRBD1	TRBJ2-5	few	TRBV5-8
TGTGCCAGCAGCTACCCGGGATCCCCGGTCGACACCATATATTTT	CASSYPGSPVDTIYF	NA	TRBJ1-3	NA	TRBV5-4
TGTGCCAGCTCACCCGGACAGCTCTCTGGAAACACCATATATTTT	CASSPGQLSGNTIYF	NA	TRBJ1-3	NA	TRBV18
TGTGCCAGCAGCGTAGGCCCGGCAGATACGCAGTATTTT	CASSVGPADTQYF	NA	TRBJ2-3	once	TRBV9